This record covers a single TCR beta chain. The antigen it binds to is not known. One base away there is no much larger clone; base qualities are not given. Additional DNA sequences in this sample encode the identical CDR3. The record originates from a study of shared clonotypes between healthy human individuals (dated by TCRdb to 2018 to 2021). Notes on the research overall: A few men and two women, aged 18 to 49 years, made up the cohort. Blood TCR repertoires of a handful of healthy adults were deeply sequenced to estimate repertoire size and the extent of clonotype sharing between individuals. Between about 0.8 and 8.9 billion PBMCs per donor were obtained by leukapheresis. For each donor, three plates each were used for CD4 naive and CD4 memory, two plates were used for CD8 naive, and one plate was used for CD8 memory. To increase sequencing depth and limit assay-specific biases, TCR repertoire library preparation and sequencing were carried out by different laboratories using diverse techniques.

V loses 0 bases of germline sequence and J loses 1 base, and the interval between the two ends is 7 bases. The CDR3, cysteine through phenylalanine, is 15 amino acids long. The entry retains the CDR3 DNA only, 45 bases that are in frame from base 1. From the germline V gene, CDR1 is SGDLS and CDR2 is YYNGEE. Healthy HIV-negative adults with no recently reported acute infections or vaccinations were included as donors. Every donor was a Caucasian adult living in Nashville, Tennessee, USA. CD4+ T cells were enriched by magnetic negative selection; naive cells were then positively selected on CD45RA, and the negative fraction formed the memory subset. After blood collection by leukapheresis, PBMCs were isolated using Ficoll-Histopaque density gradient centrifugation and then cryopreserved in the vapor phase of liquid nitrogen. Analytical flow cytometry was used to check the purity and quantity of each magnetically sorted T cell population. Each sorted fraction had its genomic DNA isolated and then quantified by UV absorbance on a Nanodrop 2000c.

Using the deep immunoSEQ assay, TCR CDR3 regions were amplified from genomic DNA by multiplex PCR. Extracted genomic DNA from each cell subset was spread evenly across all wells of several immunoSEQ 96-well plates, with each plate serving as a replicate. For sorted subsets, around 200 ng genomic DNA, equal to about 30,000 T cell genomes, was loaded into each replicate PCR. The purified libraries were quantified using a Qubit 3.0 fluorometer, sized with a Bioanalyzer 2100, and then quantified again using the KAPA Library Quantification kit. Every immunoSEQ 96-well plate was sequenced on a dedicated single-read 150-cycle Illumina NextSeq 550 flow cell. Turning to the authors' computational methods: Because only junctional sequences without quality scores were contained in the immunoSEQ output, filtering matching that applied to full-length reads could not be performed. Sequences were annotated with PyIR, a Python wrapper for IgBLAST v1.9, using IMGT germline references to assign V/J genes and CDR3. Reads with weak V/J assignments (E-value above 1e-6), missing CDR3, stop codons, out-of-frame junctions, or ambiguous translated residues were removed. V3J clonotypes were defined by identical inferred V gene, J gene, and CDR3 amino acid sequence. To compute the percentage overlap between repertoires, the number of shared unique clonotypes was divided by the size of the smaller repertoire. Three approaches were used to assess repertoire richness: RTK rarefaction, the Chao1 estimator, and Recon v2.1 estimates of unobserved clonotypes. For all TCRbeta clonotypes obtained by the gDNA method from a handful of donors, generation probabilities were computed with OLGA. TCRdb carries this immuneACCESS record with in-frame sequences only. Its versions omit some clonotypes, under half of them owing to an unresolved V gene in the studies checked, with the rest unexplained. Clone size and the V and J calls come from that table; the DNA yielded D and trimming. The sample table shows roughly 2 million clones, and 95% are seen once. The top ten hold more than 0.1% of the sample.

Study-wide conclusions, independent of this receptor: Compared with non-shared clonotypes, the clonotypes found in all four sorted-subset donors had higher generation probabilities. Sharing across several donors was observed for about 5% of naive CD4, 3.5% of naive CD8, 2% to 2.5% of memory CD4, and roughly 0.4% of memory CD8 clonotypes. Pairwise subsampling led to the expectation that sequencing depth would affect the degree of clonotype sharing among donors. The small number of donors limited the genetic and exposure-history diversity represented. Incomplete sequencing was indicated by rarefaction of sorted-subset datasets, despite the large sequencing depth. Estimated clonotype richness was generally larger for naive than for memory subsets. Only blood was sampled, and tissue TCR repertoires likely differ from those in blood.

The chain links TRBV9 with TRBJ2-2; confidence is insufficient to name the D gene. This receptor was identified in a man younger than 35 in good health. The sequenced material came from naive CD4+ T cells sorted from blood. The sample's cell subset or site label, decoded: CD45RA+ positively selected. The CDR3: CASSVGGKNTGELFF. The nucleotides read TGTGCCAGCAGCGTAGGCGGCAAGAACACCGGGGAGCTGTTTTTT.